This T cell receptor (beta chain) emerged from a study of response to subunit inactivated influenza vaccine. The study's findings and limits: After each seasonal influenza vaccination, few new T cells are recruited, the authors suggested.

TCRdb redid the calling of the RT-PCR reads with MiXCR, one entry per CDR3 protein. Counted here are a few hundred thousand distinct CDR3 sequences, about a fifth occurring once; the ten biggest clones make up about 9.4%. Worth noting for this clonotype: Antigen specificity is unknown.

This receptor was identified in a man in his fifties or sixties who received an inactivated influenza vaccine. Sequenced here: PBMCs from blood, sampled about 19 months after vaccination.

CDR3 sequence reads: CSAAGLGYSYEQYF. Written as DNA, the CDR3 is TGCAGCGCTGCGGGACTAGGGTACTCCTACGAGCAGTACTTC. V is TRBV29-1 and J is TRBJ2-7; 8 nucleotides line up with TRBD2. This CDR3 is 14 amino acids long. J lost 0 bases, V lost 7 bases, and 8 bases had no gene match. CDR1 SQVTM and CDR2 ANQGSEA come from the germline V gene.